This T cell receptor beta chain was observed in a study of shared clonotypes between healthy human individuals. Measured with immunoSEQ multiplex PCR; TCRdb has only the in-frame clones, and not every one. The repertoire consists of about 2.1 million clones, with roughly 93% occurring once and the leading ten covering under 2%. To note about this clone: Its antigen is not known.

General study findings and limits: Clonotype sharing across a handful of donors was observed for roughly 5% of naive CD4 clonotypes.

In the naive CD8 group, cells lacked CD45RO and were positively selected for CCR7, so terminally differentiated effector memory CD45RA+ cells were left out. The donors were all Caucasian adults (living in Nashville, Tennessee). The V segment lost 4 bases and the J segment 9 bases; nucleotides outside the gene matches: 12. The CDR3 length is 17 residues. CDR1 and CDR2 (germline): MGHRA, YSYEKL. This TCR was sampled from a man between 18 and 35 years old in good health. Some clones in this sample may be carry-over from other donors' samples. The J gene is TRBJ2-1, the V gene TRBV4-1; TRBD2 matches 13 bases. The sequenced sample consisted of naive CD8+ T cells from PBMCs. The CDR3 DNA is TGCGCCAGCAGCCCCGACCGACTAGCGGGAGGAGTCAGTGAGCAGTTCTTC. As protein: CASSPDRLAGGVSEQFF.